A selection of T cell receptor beta chains follows, all from one sample in a study of T cells after posttransplantation cyclophosphamide. Profiling relied on immunoSEQ multiplex PCR, and the TCRdb table lists in-frame clones only, not all of them. The sample holds some 17,000 clones, 70% to 90% seen once. This specimen consisted of PBMCs, obtained just under 450 days after allogeneic stem cell transplant with calcineurin inhibitor and methotrexate. The receptors come from a male patient younger than 45 who received an allogeneic stem cell transplant from an unrelated donor, was CMV-positive, and had acute and chronic GVHD. Certain T cells may be donor cells from the graft. Each CDR3 is given with its conserved first and last residue. D genes are given only for firm matches. Clone size is stated in some rows and not others, as once, few, many or a class when expanded.

DNA	CDR3	J	V	size	D	length
TGTGCCAGCAGCTTAGACGGGAGAGGGACCGGGGAGCTGTTTTTT	CASSLDGRGTGELFF	TRBJ2-2	TRBV7-2	.	.	15
TGTGCCAGCTCACCGTCGGCGGGGGGGGCTTTCTTT	CASSPSAGGAFF	TRBJ1-1	TRBV18	.	.	12
TGTGCCAGCAGCTTAGATCTGGGGGCAATGAACACTGAAGCTTTCTTT	CASSLDLGAMNTEAFF	TRBJ1-1	TRBV11-2	few	.	16
TGTGCCAGCAGTTTGGTGACTAGCGGGATTGACAATGAGCAGTTCTTC	CASSLVTSGIDNEQFF	TRBJ2-1	TRBV28	.	TRBD2	16
TGTGCCAGTAGTATAGGAGGTAGCGGGAGTTCCTACAATGAGCAGTTCTTC	CASSIGGSGSSYNEQFF	TRBJ2-1	TRBV19	once	TRBD2	17
TGTGCCAGCAGTCCCGGGACAGGGGTCACAGATACGCAGTATTTT	CASSPGTGVTDTQYF	TRBJ2-3	TRBV6-6	.	TRBD1	15
TGTGCCAGCAGCTTGGGGGGAGAGACAGATACGCAGTATTTT	CASSLGGETDTQYF	TRBJ2-3	TRBV11-3	.	.	14
TGTGCCAGCAGTCCTCCGGGACTAGTAGTGTTCTTC	CASSPPGLVVFF	TRBJ2-1	TRBV6-6	once	TRBD2	12
TGTGCCAGTAGTCCCCGGACAGGTCCTAACACTGAAGCTTTCTTT	CASSPRTGPNTEAFF	TRBJ1-1	TRBV19	few	TRBD1	15
TGTGCCAGCAGGCTACTAGCGGGGGGAACAGATACGCAGTATTTT	CASRLLAGGTDTQYF	TRBJ2-3	TRBV6-5	few	TRBD2	15
TGTGCCAGCAGCTCCGGACTAGCGGGCCGCACCGGGGAGCTGTTTTTT	CASSSGLAGRTGELFF	TRBJ2-2	TRBV13	.	TRBD2	16
TGTGCCAGCAGCTTGGGGCTGTATGCAACTAATGAAAAACTGTTTTTT	CASSLGLYATNEKLFF	TRBJ1-4	TRBV5-6	once	.	16
TGTGCCAGCAGCCCCGGGACTAGCGCGAACAATGAGCAGTTCTTC	CASSPGTSANNEQFF	TRBJ2-1	TRBV7-3	.	TRBD2	15
TGCGCCAGCAGTTCAGGAATTTCTGGAAACACCATATATTTT	CASSSGISGNTIYF	TRBJ1-3	TRBV5-1	.	.	14
TGTGCCAGCAGCAGCCGGGCCTCGGGGACTGAAGCTTTCTTT	CASSSRASGTEAFF	TRBJ1-1	TRBV7-2	.	.	14
TGTGCCAGCAGTTACTCCGGCGACGGGTCCTACGAGCAGTACTTC	CASSYSGDGSYEQYF	TRBJ2-7	TRBV6-5	.	.	15
TGTGCCAGCAGCGGGGGGGCCGTGACCAAAAACATTCAGTACTTC	CASSGGAVTKNIQYF	TRBJ2-4	TRBV11-2	.	.	15
TGTGCCAGCAGTTCGGACAGGGAAGGCATTCAGTACTTC	CASSSDREGIQYF	TRBJ2-4	TRBV6-5	once	TRBD1	13
TGTGCCAGTACCACGTCCCACTACCTTAGCAATCAGCCCCAGCATTTT	CASTTSHYLSNQPQHF	TRBJ1-5	TRBV19	.	.	16
TGTGCCAGCACACAGGGCCTCTCTGGAAACACCATATATTTT	CASTQGLSGNTIYF	TRBJ1-3	TRBV9	.	.	14
TGTGCCAGCTCACCACTGGGTTCAGGTACTGAAGCTTTCTTT	CASSPLGSGTEAFF	TRBJ1-1	TRBV18	few	.	14
TGTGCCAGCAGCTTCTCTAGCGGGGGCCCCCAAGAGACCCAGTACTTC	CASSFSSGGPQETQYF	TRBJ2-5	TRBV7-3	.	TRBD2	16
TGTGCCAGCAGCCTTGAGCGTGATACGCAGTATTTT	CASSLERDTQYF	TRBJ2-3	TRBV14	.	.	12
TGCGCCAGCAGCCGCGGGTATGGCTACACCTTC	CASSRGYGYTF	TRBJ1-2	TRBV4-1	.	.	11
TGTGCCAGCAGCTCTGGACTAGCGGACAGCACAGATACGCAGTATTTT	CASSSGLADSTDTQYF	TRBJ2-3	TRBV7-3	.	TRBD2	16
TGTGCCAGCAGCAAAGAAAACAGAGACTACGAGCAGTACTTC	CASSKENRDYEQYF	TRBJ2-7	TRBV21-1	few	.	14
TGCGCCAGCAGCCAAGCAGGGAACACCGGGGAGCTGTTTTTT	CASSQAGNTGELFF	TRBJ2-2	TRBV4-1	.	.	14
TGTGCCAGCAGTCTAAAAGAGACCCAGTACTTC	CASSLKETQYF	TRBJ2-5	TRBV5-4	once	.	11
TGTGCCAGCAGTGATATTACTCTAGCGGAGAGCACAGATACGCAGTATTTT	CASSDITLAESTDTQYF	TRBJ2-3	TRBV2	.	TRBD2	17
TGTGCCAGCAGCCAAGATTGGGGAGTTCAACAGAACCCGGGGGGCTACACCTTC	CASSQDWGVQQNPGGYTF	TRBJ1-2	TRBV4-2	.	.	18
TGCGCCAGCAGCCAAGAAAAAAGGGAGGGACATGAGCAGTTCTTC	CASSQEKREGHEQFF	TRBJ2-1	TRBV4-1	.	TRBD2	15
TGTGCCATCAGTGAACAGCGGCTCCCCTCAGATACGCAGTATTTT	CAISEQRLPSDTQYF	TRBJ2-3	TRBV10-3	.	.	15
TGTGCCAGCAGCTTACCCCAGGGGACCATCTCTGGAAACACCATATATTTT	CASSLPQGTISGNTIYF	TRBJ1-3	TRBV7-2	few	.	17
TGTGCTAGTGGTTTGGTACAAGCGGGGGCGAGCAATGAGCAGTTCTTC	CASGLVQAGASNEQFF	TRBJ2-1	TRBV12-5	.	TRBD2	16
TGCGCCACGACAGGTCTCGGGGATGGCTACACCTTC	CATTGLGDGYTF	TRBJ1-2	TRBV5-1	.	.	12
TGTGCCAGCAGTCCTTCGCGATATTACGAGCAGTACTTC	CASSPSRYYEQYF	TRBJ2-7	TRBV27	.	.	13
TGTGCCAGCAGCGCGCTAGCGGGCCTCATGGGCTACACCTTC	CASSALAGLMGYTF	TRBJ1-2	TRBV9	.	.	14
TGCGCCAGCAGCCAAGGGAGCGGGTCAGGAGATACGCAGTATTTT	CASSQGSGSGDTQYF	TRBJ2-3	TRBV4-3	.	.	15
TGTGCCAGCAGCCTCGGACTAGCGGGGGGCCAAGAGACCCAGTACTTC	CASSLGLAGGQETQYF	TRBJ2-5	TRBV7-3	.	TRBD2	16
TGTGCCAGCAGAGACCCTAGCAGCGATGAGCAGTTCTTC	CASRDPSSDEQFF	TRBJ2-1	TRBV9	.	.	13
TGTGCCAGCAGTATCAACAGGGGTTTGTACGAGCAGTACTTC	CASSINRGLYEQYF	TRBJ2-7	TRBV6-5	.	TRBD1	14
TGTGCCAGTAGTATAGATCTAGCGGGGAAACAAGAGACCCAGTACTTC	CASSIDLAGKQETQYF	TRBJ2-5	TRBV19	.	TRBD2	16
TGCGCCAGCAGCCAAGATTTTCAGGGAGGCTACGAGCAGTACTTC	CASSQDFQGGYEQYF	TRBJ2-7	TRBV5-4	.	.	15
TGTGCCAGCAGGCGGACTGCCCCTAACTATGGCTACACCTTC	CASRRTAPNYGYTF	TRBJ1-2	TRBV6-1	.	.	14
TGCGCCAGCAGCCAAGATCAGGATGGAGCGGTAGGGACCCAGTACTTC	CASSQDQDGAVGTQYF	TRBJ2-5	TRBV4-1	.	.	16
TGTGCCAGCAGCCTAGGGGCCCTCAGCGAGCAGTACTTC	CASSLGALSEQYF	TRBJ2-7	TRBV11-3	.	.	13
TGTGCCAGCAGCTCGGGACTAGCGTTAGATACGCAGTATTTT	CASSSGLALDTQYF	TRBJ2-3	TRBV7-3	.	TRBD2	14
TGTGCCAGCAGCTTCTCGTCCGGGACAGGGTTGCGCGAGCAGTACTTC	CASSFSSGTGLREQYF	TRBJ2-7	TRBV7-2	.	TRBD1	16
TGTGCCAGCAGCCTGCTGGGACAGTCCTACGAGCAGTACTTC	CASSLLGQSYEQYF	TRBJ2-7	TRBV7-9	.	TRBD1	14
TGTGCCAGTAGTATCATGGGACAGGGGCAAGATACGCAGTATTTT	CASSIMGQGQDTQYF	TRBJ2-3	TRBV19	.	TRBD1	15
TGTGCCAGCAGCTTAGCAAACAGAAACACTGAAGCTTTCTTT	CASSLANRNTEAFF	TRBJ1-1	TRBV7-9	.	.	14